Listed here are 14 T cell receptor beta chains from one sample, sequenced in a study of shared clonotypes between healthy human individuals. Using immunoSEQ multiplex PCR, the repertoire was profiled, and TCRdb retains in-frame clones only, with some absent. Of over a million clones in the sample, roughly 96% are singletons; the top ten hold more than 0.9%. The sample comprised naive CD4+ T cells sorted from blood. The subset is: CD45RA+ positively selected. All receptors derive from a man aged 25 to 45 in good health.

J is TRBJ2-1 and V is TRBV30; D not resolved. Trimming cost V 1 base and J 12 bases, with 13 bases left between them. The CDR3 is made up of 12 amino acids. Germline assignment: CDR1 GTSNPN and CDR2 SVGIG (reference sequence). CDR3 amino acids: CAWSGLLTGQFF. In DNA, the CDR3 is TGTGCCTGGAGTGGACTCCTAACGGGGCAGTTCTTC. Full variable domain (rest looked up from reference TRBV30 and TRBJ2-1): SQTIHQWPATLVQPVGSPLSLECTVEGTSNPNLYWYRQAAGRGLQLLFYSVGIGQISSEVPQNLSASRPQDRQFILSSKKLLLSDSGFYLCAWSGLLTGQFFGPGTRLTVL.

This clone came up once. The genes are TRBV9 and TRBJ2-5; weak D call: TRBD2 (6 bases). The germline CDR1 and CDR2 sequences are SGDLS and YYNGEE. Trimming stripped 2 bases from V and 4 bases from J, with 18 bases between. The CDR3 runs to 16 residues. The CDR3 protein is CASSVVSGALVETQYF. The DNA for the CDR3 is TGTGCCAGCAGCGTTGTGTCGGGAGCTTTAGTAGAGACCCAGTACTTC.

The genes are TRBV28 and TRBJ2-2, with D unclear. V was cut by 6 bases and J by 8 bases, with 7 bases left in between. CDR1 is MDHEN and CDR2 is SYDVKM in the germline V gene. The CDR3 is made up of 11 amino acids. In nucleotides, the CDR3 is TGTGCCAGCAGAACGACAGGGGAGCTGTTTTTT. Amino acids: CASRTTGELFF. The variable domain in full, completed from reference TRBV28 and TRBJ2-2, reads DVKVTQSSRYLVKRTGEKVFLECVQDMDHENMFWYRQDPGLGLRLIYFSYDVKMKEKGDIPEGYSVSREKKERFSLILESASTNQTSMYLCASRTTGELFFGEGSRLTVL.

J is TRBJ2-3 and V is TRBV9; D is unresolved. Per the germline V gene, CDR1 is SGDLS and CDR2 is YYNGEE. The V and J ends lost 1 base and 2 bases respectively, with 11 bases between them. This CDR3 has 15 residues. The CDR3 DNA reads as TGTGCCAGCAGCGTAACTCCTGGCCTCACAGATACGCAGTATTTT. It translates to CASSVTPGLTDTQYF.

The CDR3 loop is CASSPKGTGEETQYF. The CDR3 DNA sequence: TGTGCCAGCTCACCGAAAGGGACAGGGGAGGAGACCCAGTACTTC. This chain links TRBV18 with TRBJ2-5; 10 bases match TRBD1. Germline-derived CDR1 and CDR2 are KGHSH and LQKENI. The CDR3 spans 15 residues. V shed 3 bases, J shed 5 bases, and the junction held 6 bases outside the gene matches.

The V gene is TRBV28, the J gene TRBJ1-5; tentative D call: TRBD1 (6 bases). Trimming removed 5 bases from V and 6 bases from J, with 14 bases in between. There are 14 residues in the CDR3. The V gene's germline CDR1 is MDHEN and CDR2 SYDVKM. CDR3 loop: CASSQQGRRQPQHF. The CDR3 DNA sequence: TGTGCCAGCAGTCAACAGGGTAGGCGTCAGCCCCAGCATTTT.

The chain employs TRBV6-6 and TRBJ2-2; unclear D gene. Germline assignment: CDR1 MNHNY and CDR2 SVGAGI (reference sequence). Trimming pared 11 bases from V and 1 base from J, leaving 17 bases between. The CDR3 loop spans 15 amino acids. The DNA of the CDR3 is TGTGCCTCCTCACTAATTGGGATGAACACCGGGGAGCTGTTTTTT. The encoded protein is CASSLIGMNTGELFF.

In the case of this clone: The same CDR3 arises from other DNA sequences in this sample as well. The chain joins TRBV11-3 to TRBJ2-2; tentatively, D is TRBD1 (6 bases). Germline lookup yields CDR1 SGHNT and CDR2 YENEEA. CDR3 length: 12 residues. With 6 bases removed from V and 6 bases from J, the gap between germline ends came to 8 bases. The CDR3 loop is CASSSGAGELFF. As DNA, the CDR3 is TGTGCCAGCAGTTCAGGGGCCGGGGAGCTGTTTTTT.

This clone was recorded only once. The rearrangement links TRBV11-3 to TRBJ2-5; D possibly corresponds to TRBD2 (5 bases). The CDR3 is made up of 12 amino acids. Germline CDR1 SGHNT, CDR2 YENEEA. V dropped 5 bases and J dropped 5 bases, with 9 bases sitting between them. This CDR3 is CASSRADETQYF. The CDR3 nucleotides read TGTGCCAGCAGCCGAGCGGACGAGACCCAGTACTTC.

This clone was observed a single time. The rearrangement links TRBV12-5 to TRBJ2-3; 9 bases line up with TRBD2. The V gene's germline CDR1 is LGHNT and CDR2 FRNRAP. Trimming removed 8 bases from V and 3 bases from J; junction bases left unmatched: 12. The CDR3 consists of 16 residues. CDR3 DNA: TGTGCTAGTCAGCGATATAGCGGGAGAGGGACAGATACGCAGTATTTT. Its translation is CASQRYSGRGTDTQYF.

V usage is TRBV7-6 and J usage is TRBJ2-7; possible D gene TRBD2, 5 bases. Trimming took off 5 bases at V and 6 bases at J, with 11 bases between the two ends. This CDR3 has 12 residues. Germline CDR1 is SGHVS and CDR2 is FNYEAQ. The CDR3, as DNA: TGTGCCAGCAGCCCGGGGTCTCGCGAGCAGTACTTC. Its translation is CASSPGSREQYF.

This chain joins TRBV9 and TRBJ2-2; 9 nucleotides agree with TRBD1. V was clipped by 1 base and J by 10 bases; unmatched bases: 8. The CDR3 has 15 amino acids. Looked up from germline, CDR1 is SGDLS and CDR2 is YYNGEE. The CDR3 DNA reads as TGTGCCAGCAGCGTAAGTGACAGGGGGTTTTCGGAGCTGTTTTTT. This gives the protein CASSVSDRGFSELFF.

The chain links TRBV11-2 to TRBJ2-7; D is unresolved. CDR1 SGHAT and CDR2 FQNNGV come from the germline V gene. This CDR3 is 16 amino acids long. Trimming removed 5 bases from V and 0 bases from J, with 17 bases in between. CDR3 sequence (DNA): TGTGCCAGCAGCCCTCTCGTGGCGGAACGCTCCTACGAGCAGTACTTC. Encoded protein: CASSPLVAERSYEQYF.

This clone is a singleton in its sample. The chain uses TRBV28 and TRBJ1-1; D unclear. The CDR3 sequence is 15 residues long. Trimming cost V 5 bases and J 3 bases, with 16 bases left between them. The germline CDR1 and CDR2 sequences are MDHEN and SYDVKM. The CDR3 nucleotides read TGTGCCAGCAGTCCCCCACACCGTGGCTACACTGAAGCTTTCTTT. Translating gives CASSPPHRGYTEAFF.